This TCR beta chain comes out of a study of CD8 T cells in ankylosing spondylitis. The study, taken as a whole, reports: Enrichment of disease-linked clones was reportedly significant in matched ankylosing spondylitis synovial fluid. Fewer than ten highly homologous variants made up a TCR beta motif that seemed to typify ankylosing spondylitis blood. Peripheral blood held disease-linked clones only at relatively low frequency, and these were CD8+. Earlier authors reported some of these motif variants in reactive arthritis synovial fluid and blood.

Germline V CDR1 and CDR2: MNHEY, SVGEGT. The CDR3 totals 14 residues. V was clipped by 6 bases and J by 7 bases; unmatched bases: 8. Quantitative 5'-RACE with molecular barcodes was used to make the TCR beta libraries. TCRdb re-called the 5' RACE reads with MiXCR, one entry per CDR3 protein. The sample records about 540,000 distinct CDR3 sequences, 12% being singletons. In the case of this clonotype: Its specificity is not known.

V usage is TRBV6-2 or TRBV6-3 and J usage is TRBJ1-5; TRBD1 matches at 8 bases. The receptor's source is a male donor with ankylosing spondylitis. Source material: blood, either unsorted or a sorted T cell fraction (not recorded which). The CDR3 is CASSLNQGAQPQHF. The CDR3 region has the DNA TGTGCCAGCAGCCTCAACCAGGGGGCACAGCCCCAGCATTTT.